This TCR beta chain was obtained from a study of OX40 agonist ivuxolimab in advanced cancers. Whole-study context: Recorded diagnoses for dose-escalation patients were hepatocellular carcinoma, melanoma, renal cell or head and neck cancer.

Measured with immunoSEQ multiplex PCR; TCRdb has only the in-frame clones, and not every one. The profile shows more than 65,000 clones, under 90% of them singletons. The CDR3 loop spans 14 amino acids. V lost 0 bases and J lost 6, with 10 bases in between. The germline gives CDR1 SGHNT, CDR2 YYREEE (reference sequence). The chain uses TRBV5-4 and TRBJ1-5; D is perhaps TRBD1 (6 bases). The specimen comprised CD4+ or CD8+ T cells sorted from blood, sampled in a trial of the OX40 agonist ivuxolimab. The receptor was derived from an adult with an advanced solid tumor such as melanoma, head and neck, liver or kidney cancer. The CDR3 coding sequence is TGTGCCAGCAGCTTGGCAGGGGCCGGTCAGCCCCAGCATTTT. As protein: CASSLAGAGQPQHF. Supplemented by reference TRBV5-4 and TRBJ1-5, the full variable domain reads ETGVTQSPTHLIKTRGQQVTLRCSSQSGHNTVSWYQQALGQGPQFIFQYYREEENGRGNFPPRFSGLQFPNYSSELNVNALELDDSALYLCASSLAGAGQPQHFGDGTRLSIL.